The 17 T cell receptor beta chains below come from one sample, sequenced in a study of T-cell reconstitution after alpha-beta-depleted transplantation in children. Library preparation (for TCRbeta) was performed with unique molecular identifiers. TCRdb re-called the PCR reads through MiXCR, storing one row per CDR3 protein. This sample carries about a million distinct CDR3 sequences, roughly 29% of them seen once, and the ten largest clones take roughly 27%. This specimen consisted of PBMCs, mostly from graft donor cells, obtained 360 days after TCRalphabeta/CD19-depleted stem cell transplant. Receptors originate from a boy younger than two who had a stem cell transplant for SCID, so the T cells may come from the graft donor.

The chain employs TRBV9 and TRBJ2-3, with TRBD1 matching over 10 bases. Per the germline V gene, CDR1 is SGDLS and CDR2 is YYNGEE. Trimming at V came to 2 bases and at J to 7 bases, leaving 1 base not matched to a gene. The CDR3 is 13 residues long. The CDR3 reads CASSVDRGNTQYF. In nucleotides, the CDR3 is TGTGCCAGCAGCGTGGACAGGGGGAATACGCAGTATTTT.

This clonotype was seen more than once but under ten times. The rearrangement joins TRBV6-1 to TRBJ1-3; 7 bases match TRBD1. Trimming took 7 bases from V and 0 from J; bases not matched to a gene: 6. Per germline, CDR1 MNHNS and CDR2 SASEGT. The CDR3 extends over 15 amino acids. The CDR3 reads CASNRQGYSGNTIYF. In DNA form, the CDR3 reads TGTGCCAGCAATCGACAGGGTTACTCTGGAAACACCATATATTTT.

This clonotype was counted only a few times. The chain couples TRBV4-2 to TRBJ2-1; D is undetermined. Trimming removed 1 base at V and 0 bases at J, with 13 bases between. The CDR3 covers 17 residues. Germline lookup yields CDR1 LGHNA and CDR2 YNFKEQ. CDR3 in DNA: TGTGCCAGCAGCCAAGGCTCTACGGCTAGCTCCTACAATGAGCAGTTCTTC. As protein: CASSQGSTASSYNEQFF.

This clonotype came up many times. The chain joins TRBV10-3 to TRBJ1-3, with D unclear. Trimming took 4 bases from V and 4 from J, leaving 11 bases between them. The CDR3 runs to 14 residues. From germline, CDR1 is ENHRY and CDR2 SYGVKD. CDR3 sequence: CAISVLGMGNTIYF. CDR3 sequence (DNA): TGTGCCATCAGTGTACTGGGAATGGGAAACACCATATATTTT.

The chain links TRBV7-8 to TRBJ1-6; D not resolved. The CDR3 covers 10 residues. Germline loops: CDR1 SGHVS, CDR2 FQNEAQ. V gave up 5 bases and J gave up 14 bases, with 7 bases separating them. The CDR3 sequence is CASSLTALHF. The CDR3 DNA is TGTGCCAGCAGCCTCACAGCCCTCCACTTT. The variable domain in full, completed from reference TRBV7-8 and TRBJ1-6, reads GAGVSQSPRYKVAKRGQDVALRCDPISGHVSLFWYQQALGQGPEFLTYFQNEAQLDKSGLPSDRFFAERPEGSVSTLKIQRTQQEDSAVYLCASSLTALHFGNGTRLTVT.

This clonotype has at least ten counts. The CDR3 here is CASSHLSSYEQYF. CDR3 in DNA: TGTGCCAGCAGTCACTTGTCTTCCTACGAGCAGTACTTC. The chain joins TRBV28 to TRBJ2-7, with D hard to call. Germline CDR1 is MDHEN and CDR2 is SYDVKM. The CDR3 totals 13 residues. V was pared by 5 bases and J by 1 base, with 9 bases between.

This clonotype was seen only a few times. The rearrangement uses TRBV28 and TRBJ1-2; 7 nucleotides line up with TRBD1. The J segment lost 6 bases and the V segment lost 6 bases, leaving 13 bases of the junction unmatched. The CDR3 is made up of 15 amino acids. Germline CDR1 and CDR2: MDHEN and SYDVKM. The CDR3 sequence is CASSALGQLGHGYTF. The CDR3 coding sequence is TGTGCCAGCAGCGCGCTGGGACAGCTGGGGCATGGCTACACCTTC.

This clonotype has more than one count but fewer than ten. The chain couples TRBV6-6 to TRBJ2-7; D gene unclear. Trimming removed 2 bases at V and 6 bases at J, with 11 bases between. CDR3 length: 13 residues. Germline V gene lookup returns CDR1 MNHNY and CDR2 SVGAGI (reference sequence). Written as DNA, the CDR3 is TGTGCCAGCAGTTACGGACGGCCGGTCGAGCAGTACTTC. This sequence encodes CASSYGRPVEQYF.

J is TRBJ2-7 and V is TRBV12-3 or TRBV12-4, with 8 bases matching TRBD1. This CDR3 is 15 amino acids long. With V trimmed by 4 bases and J by 2 bases, 7 bases remained unmatched. This CDR3 is CASSSQGAGAYEQYF. Written as DNA, the CDR3 is TGTGCCAGCAGTTCCCAGGGGGCTGGAGCCTACGAGCAGTACTTC.

The chain uses TRBV12-3 or TRBV12-4 and TRBJ1-1, with D perhaps TRBD1 (5 bases). This CDR3 region has 14 residues. V lost 5 bases and J lost 2, with 12 bases in between. The CDR3 bases are TGTGCCAGCAGTCAGATTGACAGAAACACTGAAGCTTTCTTT. Translated: CASSQIDRNTEAFF.

The genes are TRBV28 and TRBJ2-7; D perhaps matches TRBD1 (5 bases). V was pared by 4 bases and J by 3 bases, with 10 bases between. The CDR3 totals 13 residues. Germline V gene sequence: CDR1 MDHEN, CDR2 SYDVKM. The CDR3 nucleotides read TGTGCCAGCAGTTGGGGCAGCCTCTACGAGCAGTACTTC. Protein product: CASSWGSLYEQYF. Based on the CDR3 plus reference TRBV28 and TRBJ2-7, the full variable domain is DVKVTQSSRYLVKRTGEKVFLECVQDMDHENMFWYRQDPGLGLRLIYFSYDVKMKEKGDIPEGYSVSREKKERFSLILESASTNQTSMYLCASSWGSLYEQYFGPGTRLTVT.

This clonotype was picked up many times. This rearrangement joins TRBV20-1 to TRBJ2-5; 7 positions match TRBD1. The ends lost 2 bases at V and 3 bases at J; junction bases unmatched: 6. Germline CDR1 is DFQATT and CDR2 is SNEGSKA (reference sequence). The CDR3 length is 14 residues. The CDR3 region is CSARWDSEKETQYF. The CDR3 nucleotides read TGCAGTGCTAGATGGGACAGCGAGAAAGAGACCCAGTACTTC.

The chain uses TRBV3-1 and TRBJ2-2, with a possible D match to TRBD1 (6 bases). Trimming cost V 3 bases and J 7 bases, with 12 bases left between them. CDR3 size: 14 residues. The germline CDR1 and CDR2 sequences are LGHDT and YNNKEL (reference sequence). This chain's CDR3 is CASSHEQGLGELFF. DNA for the CDR3: TGTGCCAGCAGCCACGAACAGGGTCTCGGGGAGCTGTTTTTT.

The gene calls are TRBV11-2 and TRBJ2-3; a weak D match, TRBD1 (6 bases). Germline loops: CDR1 SGHAT, CDR2 FQNNGV. Trimming took 5 bases from V and 4 from J, leaving 19 bases between them. This CDR3 comprises 16 residues. As DNA, the CDR3 is TGTGCCAGCAGCCAACTAACGACCCGGACAGCAGATACGCAGTATTTT. It codes for CASSQLTTRTADTQYF.

V usage is TRBV7-2 and J usage is TRBJ2-7; 9 nucleotides match TRBD2. Germline values: CDR1 SGHTA, CDR2 FQGNSA. There are 14 residues in the CDR3. Unmatched junction bases numbered 6, after V lost 5 bases and J lost 4 bases. CDR3 sequence (DNA): TGTGCCAGCAGCCGAGTTCTAGCGGGGTACGAGCAGTACTTC. Its translation is CASSRVLAGYEQYF.

This clonotype occurred once. This chain uses TRBV29-1 with TRBJ1-2, with D tentatively TRBD1 (5 bases). Germline V CDR1 and CDR2: SQVTM, ANQGSEA. The germline V and J ends were trimmed by 2 bases and 3 bases, with 16 bases remaining between them. The CDR3 runs to 15 residues. DNA for the CDR3: TGCAGCGTTGAAAGACTCCCGGGACTCCACTATGGCTACACCTTC. It yields the protein CSVERLPGLHYGYTF.

This clonotype was detected only a few times. The chain employs TRBV5-1 and TRBJ2-3; D is unclear. The length of the CDR3 is 16 residues. The V gene's germline CDR1 is SGHRS and CDR2 YFSETQ. V was clipped by 1 base and J by 0 bases, with 12 bases between them. CDR3 DNA sequence: TGCGCCAGCAGCTTGATCCGCAGCCCCAGCACAGATACGCAGTATTTT. Its translation: CASSLIRSPSTDTQYF.